A single sample is the source of the 24 T cell receptor beta chains below, sequenced in a study of T cells in Graves' hyperthyroidism and ophthalmopathy. Regions amplified from RNA transcripts were the TCR beta CDR3 regions. The HTBI primer set served for first-round RT-PCR of the TCR CDR3. TCRdb passed the multiplex PCR reads through MiXCR, listing each CDR3 protein once. There are some 270,000 distinct CDR3 sequences in the sample; more than 20% occur only once, and approximately 35% lies in the top ten. Sequencing was done on a sample of blood. These receptors were collected from a middle-aged woman with Graves' ophthalmopathy.

The sample holds a few counts of this clonotype. The rearrangement joins TRBV11-3 to TRBJ2-1; 12 bases fit TRBD2. V shed 5 bases and J 7 bases; nucleotides not matched to a gene: 3. This CDR3 comprises 14 residues. CDR1 SGHNT and CDR2 YENEEA come from the germline V gene. The CDR3: CASSTGLAGNEQFF. Written as DNA, the CDR3 is TGTGCCAGCAGCACCGGACTAGCGGGAAATGAGCAGTTCTTC.

The table lists this clonotype with many counts. This chain uses TRBV27 with TRBJ1-1; no clear D gene. Trimming shortened V by 4 bases and J by 4 bases, and 10 bases separated the two germline ends. In germline, CDR1 is MNHEY, CDR2 SMNVEV (reference sequence). There are 13 residues in the CDR3. CDR3 in DNA: TGTGCCAGCAGTTCGGGTAGAGGCACTGAAGCTTTCTTT. As protein: CASSSGRGTEAFF.

This clonotype has at least ten counts. This rearrangement joins TRBV2 to TRBJ1-3; D gene unclear. Germline lookup yields CDR1 SNHLY and CDR2 FYNNEI. This CDR3 spans 14 amino acids. V was clipped by 7 bases and J by 0 bases, with 10 bases between them. The CDR3 region is CASNVESSGNTIYF. In DNA, the CDR3 is TGTGCCAGCAACGTGGAGTCCTCTGGAAACACCATATATTTT.

A word on this clonotype: This may be a read error: a much more frequent sequence differs by one nucleotide. Likely a read error: the CDR3 ends without its conserved phenylalanine or tryptophan. The rearrangement links TRBV10-3 to TRBJ2-3; the D gene is possibly TRBD2 (5 bases). Trimming shortened V by 0 bases and J by 2 bases, and 15 bases separated the two germline ends. The germline CDR1 and CDR2 sequences are ENHRY and SYGVKD. CDR3 length: 17 amino acids. The CDR3 sequence is CAISESWASGDTDTQYL. DNA of the CDR3: TGTGCCATCAGTGAGTCTTGGGCGAGCGGAGACACAGATACGCAGTATTTA.

V is TRBV7-8 and J is TRBJ2-7; D not certain. This CDR3 region has 15 residues. V lost 1 base and J lost 3, with 13 bases in between. Germline lookup yields CDR1 SGHVS and CDR2 FQNEAQ. This CDR3 reads CASSLGARNYYEQYF. CDR3 sequence (DNA): TGTGCCAGCAGCTTAGGGGCCAGAAACTACTACGAGCAGTACTTC.

At least ten counts were recorded for this clonotype. The chain is built from TRBV2 and TRBJ2-7; 7 nucleotides line up with TRBD1. The CDR3 is made up of 15 amino acids. Trimming removed 0 bases from V and 2 bases from J; junction bases left unmatched: 4. Germline loops: CDR1 SNHLY, CDR2 FYNNEI. The CDR3: CASSEALQGAYEQYF. CDR3 bases: TGTGCCAGCAGTGAAGCGCTCCAGGGGGCCTACGAGCAGTACTTC.

The table lists this clonotype with many counts. The chain recombines TRBV25-1 with TRBJ2-5, with no clear D. The V end lost 3 bases, the J end lost 2 bases, and 4 bases lay between the germline ends. In germline, CDR1 is MGHDK, CDR2 SYGVNS. This CDR3 is built from 12 residues. The CDR3 DNA sequence: TGTGCCAGCAGTGACCGGCAAGAGACCCAGTACTTC. Protein sequence: CASSDRQETQYF.

The V and J genes are TRBV28 and TRBJ1-5; 10 bases are shared with TRBD1. Per the germline V gene, CDR1 is MDHEN and CDR2 is SYDVKM. V dropped 5 bases and J dropped 5; count of bases not matched to a gene: 6. CDR3 length equals 15 residues. CDR3 in DNA: TGTGCCAGCAGTCGGGACAGGGGAAGCGATCAGCCCCAGCATTTT. Protein: CASSRDRGSDQPQHF.

The V gene is TRBV10-1, the J gene TRBJ2-5; TRBD2 matches 7 bases. CDR3 length: 14 amino acids. The trim removed 0 bases at V and 5 bases at J, leaving 3 bases unmatched. Germline V CDR1 and CDR2: WNHNN, SYGVQD (reference sequence). As DNA, the CDR3 is TGCGCCAGCAGTGAGTCGGGAGGGTCCGAGACCCAGTACTTC. It specifies CASSESGGSETQYF.

This clonotype appeared a single time. V gene TRBV11-3 combines with J gene TRBJ2-5; TRBD1 aligns across 7 bases. Germline values: CDR1 SGHNT, CDR2 YENEEA. The CDR3 is 15 residues long. Germline trimming cut 5 bases from V and 2 bases from J; bases unmatched to any gene: 8. As DNA, the CDR3 is TGTGCCAGCAGCGTCGGGACAGAGAGACAAGAGACCCAGTACTTC. Its protein is CASSVGTERQETQYF.

This clonotype appeared many times. The V call is TRBV6-5, the J call TRBJ2-5; the match to TRBD1 covers 10 bases. This CDR3 is built from 14 residues. Germline V gene lookup returns CDR1 MNHEY and CDR2 SVGAGI. Trimming took 4 bases from V and 3 from J; bases not matched to a gene: 2. The CDR3 loop is CASSSGTGEETQYF. The CDR3 bases are TGTGCCAGCAGTTCAGGGACAGGGGAAGAGACCCAGTACTTC.

As to this clonotype: The germline gene is not matched at one end of the junction; a read error may be the cause. V gene TRBV6-1 combines with J gene TRBJ2-7, with D perhaps TRBD1 or TRBD2 (5 bases each). The CDR3 is 15 amino acids. The germline CDR1 and CDR2 sequences are MNHNS and SASEGT. The CDR3 loop is CASSQPGGLSCEQYF. The CDR3 region has the DNA TGTGCCAGCAGTCAACCTGGGGGTCTCTCCTGCGAGCAGTACTTC.

This clonotype was counted many times. V and J are TRBV12-3 or TRBV12-4 and TRBJ2-5; the D gene is possibly TRBD2 (6 bases). The V end was cut by 6 bases, the J end by 5 bases, with 13 bases between. The CDR3 consists of 13 residues. Written as DNA, the CDR3 is TGTGCCAGCAGGTCCGGGACTTCGGAGACCCAGTACTTC. Amino acid sequence: CASRSGTSETQYF.

This clonotype was detected only a few times. The gene calls are TRBV6-1 and TRBJ2-2; D possibly uses TRBD1 or TRBD2 (5 bases each). There are 16 residues in the CDR3. Trimming left V 6 bases short and J 5 bases short, with 19 bases between. Per the germline V gene, CDR1 is MNHNS and CDR2 is SASEGT. CDR3 nucleotide sequence: TGTGCCAGCAGGGGGGATGGGACCTGGAGTACCGGGGAGCTGTTTTTT. Amino acid sequence: CASRGDGTWSTGELFF.

This clonotype was counted many times. This chain joins TRBV28 and TRBJ1-5; D unresolved. The V and J ends lost 5 bases and 0 bases respectively, with 14 bases between them. CDR3 size: 16 residues. Looked up from germline, CDR1 is MDHEN and CDR2 is SYDVKM. In DNA form, the CDR3 reads TGTGCCAGCAGTCTTGGACCAACATATAGCAATCAGCCCCAGCATTTT. Amino acid sequence: CASSLGPTYSNQPQHF.

In its sample, this clonotype was seen many times. The chain carries TRBV11-1 and TRBJ2-6; weak D call: TRBD1 (6 bases). V was shortened by 1 base and J by 2 bases, with 12 bases between the two germline ends. This CDR3 is 17 amino acids long. Per germline, CDR1 SGHAT and CDR2 FQDESV (reference sequence). CDR3 region: CASSLGRAGAGANVLTF. The CDR3 coding sequence is TGTGCCAGCAGCTTAGGTCGGGCAGGGGCTGGGGCCAACGTCCTGACTTTC. Based on the CDR3 plus reference TRBV11-1 and TRBJ2-6, the full variable domain is EAEVAQSPRYKITEKSQAVAFWCDPISGHATLYWYRQILGQGPELLVQFQDESVVDDSQLPKDRFSAERLKGVDSTLKIQPAELGDSAMYLCASSLGRAGAGANVLTFGAGSRLTVL.

This rearrangement joins TRBV7-9 to TRBJ2-7; 8 bases line up with TRBD2. The CDR3 sequence is 13 residues long. Germline lookup yields CDR1 SEHNR and CDR2 FQNEAQ (reference sequence). V lost 8 bases, J lost 2 bases, and 5 bases stayed unmatched. In nucleotides, the CDR3 is TGTGCCAGCGGACGGCGGGAGGCCTACGAGCAGTACTTC. It yields the protein CASGRREAYEQYF. The full variable domain, with the rest looked up from reference TRBV7-9 and TRBJ2-7, is DTGVSQNPRHKITKRGQNVTFRCDPISEHNRLYWYRQTLGQGPEFLTYFQNEAQLEKSRLLSDRFSAERPKGSFSTLEIQRTEQGDSAMYLCASGRREAYEQYFGPGTRLTVT.

This clonotype was detected ten times or more. This chain joins TRBV5-1 and TRBJ2-7; D is perhaps TRBD1 or TRBD2 (5 bases each). Germline V lookup: CDR1 SGHRS, CDR2 YFSETQ. The CDR3 sequence is 13 residues long. Trimming cost V 3 bases and J 5 bases, with 12 bases left between them. The CDR3 spells CASSSGMGDEQYF. The DNA for the CDR3 is TGCGCCAGCAGCTCGGGGATGGGGGACGAGCAGTACTTC.

J is TRBJ1-2 and V is TRBV10-3, with 7 bases identical to TRBD1. The CDR3 has 15 residues. Germline V gene sequence: CDR1 ENHRY, CDR2 SYGVKD. CDR3 loop: CAYRTGPRANYGYTF. Here the CDR3 DNA reads TGTGCTTACCGGACAGGCCCTCGCGCTAACTATGGCTACACCTTC.

This clonotype has ten or more counts. This sequence joins TRBV24-1 and TRBJ2-5, with D hard to call. V lost 0 bases to trimming and J lost 7 bases, with 2 bases between them. The CDR3 spans 11 residues. Germline-derived CDR1 and CDR2 are KGHDR and SFDVKD. Written as DNA, the CDR3 is TGTGCCACCAGTGATTTGATGACCCAGTACTTC. Its translation is CATSDLMTQYF.

This clonotype was seen ten or more times. The chain is built from TRBV19 and TRBJ1-1; tentatively, D is TRBD1 (5 bases). This CDR3 contains 13 residues. V was cut by 4 bases and J by 0 bases, with 6 bases left in between. CDR1 is LNHDA and CDR2 is SQIVND in the germline V gene (reference sequence). The CDR3 reads CASSNRLNTEAFF. The CDR3 region has the DNA TGTGCCAGTAGTAACAGGCTGAACACTGAAGCTTTCTTT.

The V gene is TRBV27, the J gene TRBJ1-1, with 8 bases that match TRBD1. Losses at the gene ends were 2 bases for V and 4 bases for J; bases not matched to a gene: 3. This CDR3 region has 14 residues. Germline lookup yields CDR1 MNHEY and CDR2 SMNVEV (reference sequence). The CDR3, as DNA: TGTGCCAGCAGTTTAAGGACAGGGATCACTGAAGCTTTCTTT. This gives the protein CASSLRTGITEAFF.

This clonotype was observed many times. V gene TRBV6-1 combines with J gene TRBJ2-1, with 10 bases fitting TRBD1. This CDR3 is 16 amino acids long. V trimming: 1 base; J trimming: 10 bases; junction bases outside the gene matches: 10. Germline assignment: CDR1 MNHNS and CDR2 SASEGT. The CDR3: CASSEVGRTGGVEQFF. CDR3 DNA: TGTGCCAGCAGTGAAGTAGGGAGGACAGGGGGGGTCGAGCAGTTCTTC.

Details on this clonotype: This may be a read error, as it is one base from a much larger clone. V usage is TRBV7-9 and J usage is TRBJ1-1; D is undetermined. Per the germline V gene, CDR1 is SEHNR and CDR2 is FQNEAQ (reference sequence). The V gene lost 5 bases and the J gene lost 3 bases, with 10 bases spanning the gap. The CDR3 is 13 residues long. CDR3 in DNA: TGTGCCAGCAGCCTCCCGTCTGACACTGAAGCTTTCTTT. Translated: CASSLPSDTEAFF.